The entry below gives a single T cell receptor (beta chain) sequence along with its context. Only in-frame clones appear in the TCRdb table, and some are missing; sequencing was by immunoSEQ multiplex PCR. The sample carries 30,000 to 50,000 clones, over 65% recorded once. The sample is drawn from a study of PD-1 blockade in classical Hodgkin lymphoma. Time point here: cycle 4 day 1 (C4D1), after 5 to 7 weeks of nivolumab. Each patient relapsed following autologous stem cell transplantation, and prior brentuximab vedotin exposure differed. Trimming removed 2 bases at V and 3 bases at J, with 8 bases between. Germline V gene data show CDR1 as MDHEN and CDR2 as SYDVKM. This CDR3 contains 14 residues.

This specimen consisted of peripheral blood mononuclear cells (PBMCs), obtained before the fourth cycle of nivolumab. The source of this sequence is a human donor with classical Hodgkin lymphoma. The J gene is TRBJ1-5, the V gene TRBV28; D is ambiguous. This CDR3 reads CASSLVGFNQPQHF. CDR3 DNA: TGTGCCAGCAGTTTAGTGGGGTTCAATCAGCCCCAGCATTTT.